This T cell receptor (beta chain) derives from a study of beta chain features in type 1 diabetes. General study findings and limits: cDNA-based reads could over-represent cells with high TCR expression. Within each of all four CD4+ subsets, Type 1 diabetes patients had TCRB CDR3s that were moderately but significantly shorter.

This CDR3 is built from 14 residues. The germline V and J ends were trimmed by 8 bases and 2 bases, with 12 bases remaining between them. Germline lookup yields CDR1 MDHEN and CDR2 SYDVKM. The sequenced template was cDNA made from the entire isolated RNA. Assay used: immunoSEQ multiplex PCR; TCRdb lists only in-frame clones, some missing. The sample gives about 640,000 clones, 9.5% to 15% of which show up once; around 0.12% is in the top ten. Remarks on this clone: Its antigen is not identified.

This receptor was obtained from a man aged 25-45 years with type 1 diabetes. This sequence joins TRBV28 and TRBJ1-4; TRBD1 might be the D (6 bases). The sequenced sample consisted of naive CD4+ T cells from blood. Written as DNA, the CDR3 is TGTGCCAGCGACGGGGGCGCGACTAATGAAAAACTGTTTTTT. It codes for CASDGGATNEKLFF.